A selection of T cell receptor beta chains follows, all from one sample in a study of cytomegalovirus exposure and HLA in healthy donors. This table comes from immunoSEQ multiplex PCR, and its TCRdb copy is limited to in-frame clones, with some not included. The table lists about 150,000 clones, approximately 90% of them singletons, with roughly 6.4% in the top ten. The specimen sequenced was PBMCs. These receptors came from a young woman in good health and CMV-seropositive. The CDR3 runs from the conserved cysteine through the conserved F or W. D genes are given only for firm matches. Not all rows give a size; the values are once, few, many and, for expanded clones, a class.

DNA: TGTGCCAGCAGCTCTGACAGGGCTGGAAACACCATATATTTT
CDR3: CASSSDRAGNTIYF
J: TRBJ1-3
size: NA
V: TRBV13
D: TRBD1

DNA: TGTGCCAGCAGTTTCGCCAGGGGAAGCAATCAGCCCCAGCATTTT
CDR3: CASSFARGSNQPQHF
J: TRBJ1-5
size: NA
V: TRBV28
D: NA

DNA: TGTGCCAGCGGGACAGGGTCGGGCTATGGCTACACCTTC
CDR3: CASGTGSGYGYTF
J: TRBJ1-2
size: NA
V: TRBV6-5
D: TRBD1

DNA: TGTGCCAGCAGTCAAACGACTTCTCAAGAGACCCAGTACTTC
CDR3: CASSQTTSQETQYF
J: TRBJ2-5
size: once
V: TRBV2
D: NA

DNA: TGTGCCAGCAGCTTAGTCCCCCGAGAGACCCAGTACTTC
CDR3: CASSLVPRETQYF
J: TRBJ2-5
size: NA
V: TRBV7-6
D: NA

DNA: TGTGCCAGTAGTCGGACAGGGCCCCCTGAGGACACTGAAGCTTTCTTT
CDR3: CASSRTGPPEDTEAFF
J: TRBJ1-1
size: NA
V: TRBV19
D: TRBD1

DNA: TGTGCCAGCAGTGGACTGGGAGTGGGCCACTACGAGCAGTACTTC
CDR3: CASSGLGVGHYEQYF
J: TRBJ2-7
size: NA
V: TRBV6-5
D: NA

DNA: TGTGCCAGCAGACGAATCGGGTCCGGGAGGACTGAAGCTTTCTTT
CDR3: CASRRIGSGRTEAFF
J: TRBJ1-1
size: NA
V: TRBV7-9
D: NA

DNA: TGTGCCAGCTCACCGGGACAGGGCAGCGAGCAGTACTTC
CDR3: CASSPGQGSEQYF
J: TRBJ2-7
size: NA
V: TRBV18
D: TRBD1

DNA: TGTGCCAGCAGCTTATCAGCGGGAGGGGGCTACAATGAGCAGTTCTTC
CDR3: CASSLSAGGGYNEQFF
J: TRBJ2-1
size: NA
V: TRBV5-4
D: TRBD2

DNA: TGTGCCAGCACCCTACAGGGAACAGGCTATGGCTACACCTTC
CDR3: CASTLQGTGYGYTF
J: TRBJ1-2
size: few
V: TRBV9
D: NA

DNA: TGTGCCAGCAGCGCAGGGACAGGGGACTACGAGCAGTACTTC
CDR3: CASSAGTGDYEQYF
J: TRBJ2-7
size: NA
V: TRBV7-6
D: TRBD1

DNA: TGTGCCAGCAGCGCGGCGGGAGGGCGGGACGAGCAGTACTTC
CDR3: CASSAAGGRDEQYF
J: TRBJ2-7
size: NA
V: TRBV9
D: TRBD2